The present TCR beta chain was sequenced within a study of human T cells and chemical hapten exposure. Across the study: Across its roughly 24 weeks, the study gave patients weekly diphenylcyclopropenone doses to the scalp.

TCRdb fed the RACE reads into MiXCR, producing one record per CDR3 protein. The table lists about 120,000 distinct CDR3 sequences, about 10% of them singletons. Time point of the sample: patch test 3, about 24 weeks after DPC sensitization. Treatment of the sample: therapeutic diphenylcyclopropenone sensitization with weekly scalp DPC. The study drew its donors from alopecia patients who were 18 to 70 years old and suitable for DPC. From germline, CDR1 is SNHLY and CDR2 FYNNEI. The CDR3 has 15 amino acids. Remarks on this clonotype: Its antigen is as yet unknown. The germline gene is not matched at one end of the junction; a read error may be the cause.

General study results and limits: Sensitizing to DPC left TCRs with a frequency above 1 in 1000 unaltered.

The chain joins TRBV2 to TRBJ2-6; the D call may be TRBD1 or TRBD2 (5 bases each). The receptor's source is a woman aged 50 to 65 with alopecia areata. Some clones in this sample may be carry-over from other donors' samples. The sample consisted of whole blood, taken in connection with sensitization to the hapten diphenylcyclopropenone (DPC). CDR3 coding DNA: TGTGCCAGCACTAGAGCGGATTCTGGGGCCAACGTCCCGACTTTC. Its protein is CASTRADSGANVPTF. Combining the CDR3 with reference TRBV2 and TRBJ2-6 gives the whole variable domain EPEVTQTPSHQVTQMGQEVILRCVPISNHLYFYWYRQILGQKVEFLVSFYNNEISEKSEIFDDQFSVERPDGSNFTLKIRSTKLEDSAMYFCASTRADSGANVPTFGAGSRLTVL.